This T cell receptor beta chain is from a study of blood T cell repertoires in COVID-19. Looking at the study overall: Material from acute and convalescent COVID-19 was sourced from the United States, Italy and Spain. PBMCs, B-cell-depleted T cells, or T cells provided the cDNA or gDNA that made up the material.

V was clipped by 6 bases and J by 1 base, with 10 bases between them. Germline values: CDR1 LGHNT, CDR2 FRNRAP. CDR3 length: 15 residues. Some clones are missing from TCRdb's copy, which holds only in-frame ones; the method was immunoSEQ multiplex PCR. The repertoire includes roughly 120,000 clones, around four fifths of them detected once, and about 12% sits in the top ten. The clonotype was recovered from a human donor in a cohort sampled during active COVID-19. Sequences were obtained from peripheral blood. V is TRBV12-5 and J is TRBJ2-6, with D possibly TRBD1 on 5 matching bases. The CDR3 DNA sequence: TGTGCTAGTGGCTTACAGGAGTCTGGGGCCAACGTCCTGACTTTC. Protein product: CASGLQESGANVLTF.